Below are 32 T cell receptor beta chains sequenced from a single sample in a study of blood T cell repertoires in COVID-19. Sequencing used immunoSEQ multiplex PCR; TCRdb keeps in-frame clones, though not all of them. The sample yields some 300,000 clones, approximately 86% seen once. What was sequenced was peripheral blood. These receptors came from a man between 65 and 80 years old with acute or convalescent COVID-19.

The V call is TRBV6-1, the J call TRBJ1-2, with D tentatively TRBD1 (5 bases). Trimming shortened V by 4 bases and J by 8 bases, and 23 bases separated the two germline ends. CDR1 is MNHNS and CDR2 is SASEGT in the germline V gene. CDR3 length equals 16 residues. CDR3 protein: CASSGQHGQGWGGYTF. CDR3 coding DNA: TGTGCCAGCAGTGGGCAGCACGGGCAGGGTTGGGGAGGCTACACCTTC.

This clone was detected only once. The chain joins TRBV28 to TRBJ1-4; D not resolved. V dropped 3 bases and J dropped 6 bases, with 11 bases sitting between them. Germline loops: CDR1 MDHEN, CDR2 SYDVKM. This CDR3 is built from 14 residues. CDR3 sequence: CASSFPGGYEKLFF. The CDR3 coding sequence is TGTGCCAGCAGTTTCCCGGGAGGATATGAAAAACTGTTTTTT.

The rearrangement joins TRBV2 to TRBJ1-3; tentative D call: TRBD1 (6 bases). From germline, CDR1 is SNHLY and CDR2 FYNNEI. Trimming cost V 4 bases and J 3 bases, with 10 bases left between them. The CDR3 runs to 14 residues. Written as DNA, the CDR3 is TGTGCCAGCAGTGTACAGGGTGGTGGAAACACCATATATTTT. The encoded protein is CASSVQGGGNTIYF. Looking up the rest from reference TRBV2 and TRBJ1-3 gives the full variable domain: EPEVTQTPSHQVTQMGQEVILRCVPISNHLYFYWYRQILGQKVEFLVSFYNNEISEKSEIFDDQFSVERPDGSNFTLKIRSTKLEDSAMYFCASSVQGGGNTIYFGEGSWLTVV.

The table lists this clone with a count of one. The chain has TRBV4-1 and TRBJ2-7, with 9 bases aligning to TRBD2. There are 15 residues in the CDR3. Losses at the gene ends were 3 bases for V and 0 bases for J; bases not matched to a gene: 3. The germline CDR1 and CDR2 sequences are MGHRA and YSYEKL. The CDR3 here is CASSQPSGASYEQYF. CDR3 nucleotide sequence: TGCGCCAGCAGCCAGCCTAGCGGGGCCTCCTACGAGCAGTACTTC.

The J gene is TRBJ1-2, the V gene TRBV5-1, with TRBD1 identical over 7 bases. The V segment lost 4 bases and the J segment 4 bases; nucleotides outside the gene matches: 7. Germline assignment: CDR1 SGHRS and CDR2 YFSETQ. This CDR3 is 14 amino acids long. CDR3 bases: TGCGCCAGCAGCCCAGGACGGGACAGCTATGGCTACACCTTC. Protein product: CASSPGRDSYGYTF.

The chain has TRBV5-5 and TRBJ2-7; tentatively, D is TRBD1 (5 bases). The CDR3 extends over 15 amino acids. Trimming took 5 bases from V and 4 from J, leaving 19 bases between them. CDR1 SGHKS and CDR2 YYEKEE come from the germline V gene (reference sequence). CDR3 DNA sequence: TGTGCCAGCAGTCCCACACCTACCGCAGGGTACGAGCAGTACTTC. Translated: CASSPTPTAGYEQYF.

The CDR3 sequence is CASSHPGTVWAGANVLTF. The CDR3 coding sequence is TGCGCCAGCAGTCACCCCGGGACAGTTTGGGCTGGGGCCAACGTCCTGACTTTC. This chain links TRBV23-1 with TRBJ2-6; TRBD1 matches 7 bases. TRBV23-1 is an ORF, and what it does is uncertain. The length of the CDR3 is 18 residues. The V and J ends lost 3 bases and 2 bases, in that order; junction bases with no gene match: 10.

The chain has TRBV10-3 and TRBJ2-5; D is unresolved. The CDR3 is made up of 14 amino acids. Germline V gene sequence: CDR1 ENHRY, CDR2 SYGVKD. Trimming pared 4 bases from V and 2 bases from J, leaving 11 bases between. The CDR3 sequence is CAISVFPEQETQYF. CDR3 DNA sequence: TGTGCCATCAGTGTGTTTCCAGAACAAGAGACCCAGTACTTC.

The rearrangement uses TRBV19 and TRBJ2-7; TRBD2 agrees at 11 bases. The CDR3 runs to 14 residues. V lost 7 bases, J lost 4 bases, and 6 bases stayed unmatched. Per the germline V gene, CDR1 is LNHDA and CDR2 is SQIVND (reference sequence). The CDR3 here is CASKTSGGRYEQYF. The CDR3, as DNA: TGTGCCAGTAAAACTAGCGGGGGAAGGTACGAGCAGTACTTC.

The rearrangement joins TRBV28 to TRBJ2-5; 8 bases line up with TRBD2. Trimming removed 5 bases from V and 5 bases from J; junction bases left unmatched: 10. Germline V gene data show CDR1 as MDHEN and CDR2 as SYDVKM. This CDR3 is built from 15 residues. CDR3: CASSPLGGGGETQYF. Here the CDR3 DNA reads TGTGCCAGCAGTCCCTTAGGAGGCGGGGGGGAGACCCAGTACTTC.

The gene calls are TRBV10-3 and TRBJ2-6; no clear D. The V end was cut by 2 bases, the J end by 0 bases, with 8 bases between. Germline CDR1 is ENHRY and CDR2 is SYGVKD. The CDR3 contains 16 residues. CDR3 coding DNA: TGTGCCATCAGTGAGACAAGAACCTCTGGGGCCAACGTCCTGACTTTC. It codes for CAISETRTSGANVLTF.

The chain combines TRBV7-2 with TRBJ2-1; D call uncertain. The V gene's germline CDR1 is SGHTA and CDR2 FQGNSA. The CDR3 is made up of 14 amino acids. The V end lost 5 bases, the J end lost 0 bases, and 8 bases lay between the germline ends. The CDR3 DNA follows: TGTGCCAGCAGCCAGACACGCTCCTACAATGAGCAGTTCTTC. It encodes CASSQTRSYNEQFF.

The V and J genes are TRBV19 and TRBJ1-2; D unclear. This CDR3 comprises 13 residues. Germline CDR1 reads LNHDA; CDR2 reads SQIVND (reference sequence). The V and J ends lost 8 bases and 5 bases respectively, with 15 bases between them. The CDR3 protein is CASRRQDRYGYTF. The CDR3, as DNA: TGTGCCAGTCGTCGCCAGGATAGATATGGCTACACCTTC.

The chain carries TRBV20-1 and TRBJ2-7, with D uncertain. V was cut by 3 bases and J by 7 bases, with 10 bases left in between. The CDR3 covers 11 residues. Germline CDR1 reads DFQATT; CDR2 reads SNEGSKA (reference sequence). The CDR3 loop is CSASVSREQYF. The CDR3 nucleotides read TGCAGTGCTAGTGTCTCGAGGGAGCAGTACTTC.

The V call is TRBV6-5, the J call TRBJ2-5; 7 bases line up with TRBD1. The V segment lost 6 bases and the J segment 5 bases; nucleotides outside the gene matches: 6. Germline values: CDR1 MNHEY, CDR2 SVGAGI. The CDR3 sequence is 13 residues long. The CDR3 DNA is TGTGCCAGCAGCTTACAGGGGCACGAGACCCAGTACTTC. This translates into CASSLQGHETQYF.

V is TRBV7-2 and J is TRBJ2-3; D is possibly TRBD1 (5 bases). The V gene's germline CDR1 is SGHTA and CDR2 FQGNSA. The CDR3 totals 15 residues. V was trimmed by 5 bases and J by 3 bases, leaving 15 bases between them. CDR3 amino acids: CASSPRRGFTDTQYF. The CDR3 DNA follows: TGTGCCAGCAGCCCTCGAAGGGGATTTACAGATACGCAGTATTTT.

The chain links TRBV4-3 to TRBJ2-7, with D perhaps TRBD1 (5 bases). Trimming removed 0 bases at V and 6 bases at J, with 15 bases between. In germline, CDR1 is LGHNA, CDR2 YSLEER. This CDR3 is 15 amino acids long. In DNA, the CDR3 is TGCGCCAGCAGCCAAGATCGGCAGGGAAAGAGCGAGCAGTACTTC. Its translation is CASSQDRQGKSEQYF.

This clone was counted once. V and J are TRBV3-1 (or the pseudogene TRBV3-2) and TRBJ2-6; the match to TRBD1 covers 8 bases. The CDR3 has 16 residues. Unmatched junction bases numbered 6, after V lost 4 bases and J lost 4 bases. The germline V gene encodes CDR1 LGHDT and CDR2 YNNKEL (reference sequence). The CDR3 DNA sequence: TGTGCCAGCAGCCCGTGGACAGGGAACGGGGCCAACGTCCTGACTTTC. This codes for CASSPWTGNGANVLTF.

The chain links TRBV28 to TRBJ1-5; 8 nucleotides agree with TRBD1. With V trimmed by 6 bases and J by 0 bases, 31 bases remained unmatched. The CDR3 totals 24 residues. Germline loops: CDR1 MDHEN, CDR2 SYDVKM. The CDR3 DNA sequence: TGTGCCAGCAGACCCACAGGACAGGGCTACTCTACTCTAACCTTACGAAATAGCAATCAGCCCCAGCATTTT. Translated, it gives CASRPTGQGYSTLTLRNSNQPQHF.

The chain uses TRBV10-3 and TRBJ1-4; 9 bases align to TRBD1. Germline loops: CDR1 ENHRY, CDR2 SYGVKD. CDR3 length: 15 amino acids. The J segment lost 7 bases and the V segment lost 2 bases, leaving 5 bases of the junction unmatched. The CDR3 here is CAISESTGGTEKLFF. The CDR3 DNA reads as TGTGCCATCAGTGAGAGTACAGGGGGCACTGAAAAACTGTTTTTT.

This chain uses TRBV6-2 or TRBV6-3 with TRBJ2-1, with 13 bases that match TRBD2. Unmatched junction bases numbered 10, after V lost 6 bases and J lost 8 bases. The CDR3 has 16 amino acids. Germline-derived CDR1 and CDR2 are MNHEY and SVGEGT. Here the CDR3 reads CASSLRTSGSGDEQFF. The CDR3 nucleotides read TGTGCCAGCAGCCTAAGGACTAGCGGGAGTGGCGATGAGCAGTTCTTC.

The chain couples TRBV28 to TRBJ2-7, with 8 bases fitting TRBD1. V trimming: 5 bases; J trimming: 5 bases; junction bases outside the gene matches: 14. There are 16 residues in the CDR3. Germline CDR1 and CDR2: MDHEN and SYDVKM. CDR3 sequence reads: CASSTTGTGGWNEQYF. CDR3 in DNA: TGTGCCAGCAGTACGACCGGGACAGGAGGCTGGAACGAGCAGTACTTC.

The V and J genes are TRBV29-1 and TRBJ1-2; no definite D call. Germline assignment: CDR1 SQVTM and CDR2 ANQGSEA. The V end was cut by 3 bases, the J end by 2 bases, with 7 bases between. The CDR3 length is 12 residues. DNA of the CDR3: TGCAGCGTTGACACATCGAACTATGGCTACACCTTC. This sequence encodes CSVDTSNYGYTF.

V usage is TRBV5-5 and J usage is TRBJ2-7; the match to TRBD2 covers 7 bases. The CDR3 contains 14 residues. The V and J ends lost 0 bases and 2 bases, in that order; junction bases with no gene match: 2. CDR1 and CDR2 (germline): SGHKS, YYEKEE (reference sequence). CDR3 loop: CASSLDSGTYEQYF. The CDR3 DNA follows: TGTGCCAGCAGCTTGGACAGCGGGACCTACGAGCAGTACTTC.

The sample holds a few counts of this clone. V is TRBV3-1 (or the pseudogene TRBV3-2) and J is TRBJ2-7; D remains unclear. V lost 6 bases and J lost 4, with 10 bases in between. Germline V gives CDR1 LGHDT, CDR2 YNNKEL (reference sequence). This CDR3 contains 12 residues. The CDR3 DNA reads TGTGCCAGCAGTCAATCCCCATACGAGCAGTACTTC. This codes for CASSQSPYEQYF.

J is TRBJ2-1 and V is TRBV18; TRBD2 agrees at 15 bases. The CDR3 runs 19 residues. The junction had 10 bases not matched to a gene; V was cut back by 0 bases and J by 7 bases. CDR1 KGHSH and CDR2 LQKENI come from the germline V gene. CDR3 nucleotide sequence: TGTGCCAGCTCACCACCGGTGGGGACTAGCGGGAGGAGAGGTAATGAGCAGTTCTTC. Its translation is CASSPPVGTSGRRGNEQFF.

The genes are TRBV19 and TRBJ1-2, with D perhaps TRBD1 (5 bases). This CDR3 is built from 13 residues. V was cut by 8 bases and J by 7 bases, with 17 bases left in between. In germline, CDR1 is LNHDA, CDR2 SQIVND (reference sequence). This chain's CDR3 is CASGLQGVGGYTF. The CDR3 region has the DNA TGTGCCAGTGGCCTCCAGGGTGTAGGTGGCTACACCTTC.

The CDR3 DNA follows: TGTGCCAGCAGCGACTACTACGAGCAGTACTTC. It is translated as CASSDYYEQYF. This chain uses TRBV27 with TRBJ2-7, with a possible D match to TRBD2 (5 bases). From germline, CDR1 is MNHEY and CDR2 SMNVEV (reference sequence). With 6 bases removed from V and 3 bases from J, the gap between germline ends came to 6 bases. The CDR3 contains 11 residues.

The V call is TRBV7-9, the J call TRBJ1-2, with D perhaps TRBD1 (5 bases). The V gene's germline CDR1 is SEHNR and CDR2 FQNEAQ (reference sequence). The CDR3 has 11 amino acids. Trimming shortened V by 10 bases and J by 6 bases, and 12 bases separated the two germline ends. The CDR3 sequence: CATNGGNGYTF. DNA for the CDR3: TGTGCCACCAATGGGGGGAATGGCTACACCTTC.

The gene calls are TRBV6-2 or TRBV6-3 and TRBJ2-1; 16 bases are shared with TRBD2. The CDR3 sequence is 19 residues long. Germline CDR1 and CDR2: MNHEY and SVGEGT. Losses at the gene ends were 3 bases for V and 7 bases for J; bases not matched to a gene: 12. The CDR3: CASSYPGLAGGRLNNEQFF. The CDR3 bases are TGTGCCAGCAGTTATCCGGGACTAGCGGGAGGGCGTCTAAATAATGAGCAGTTCTTC.

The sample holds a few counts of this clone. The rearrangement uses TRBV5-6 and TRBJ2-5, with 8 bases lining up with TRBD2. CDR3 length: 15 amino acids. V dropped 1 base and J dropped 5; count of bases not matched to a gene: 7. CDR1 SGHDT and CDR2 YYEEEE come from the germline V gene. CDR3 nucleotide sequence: TGTGCCAGCAGCTTGCCTAGCGGGCGATGGGAGACCCAGTACTTC. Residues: CASSLPSGRWETQYF.

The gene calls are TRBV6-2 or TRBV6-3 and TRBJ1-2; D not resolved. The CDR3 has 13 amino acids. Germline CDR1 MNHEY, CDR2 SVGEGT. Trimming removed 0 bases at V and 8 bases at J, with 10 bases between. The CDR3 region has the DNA TGTGCCAGCAGTTACTCGGGCCCACGGGGCTACACCTTC. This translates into CASSYSGPRGYTF.